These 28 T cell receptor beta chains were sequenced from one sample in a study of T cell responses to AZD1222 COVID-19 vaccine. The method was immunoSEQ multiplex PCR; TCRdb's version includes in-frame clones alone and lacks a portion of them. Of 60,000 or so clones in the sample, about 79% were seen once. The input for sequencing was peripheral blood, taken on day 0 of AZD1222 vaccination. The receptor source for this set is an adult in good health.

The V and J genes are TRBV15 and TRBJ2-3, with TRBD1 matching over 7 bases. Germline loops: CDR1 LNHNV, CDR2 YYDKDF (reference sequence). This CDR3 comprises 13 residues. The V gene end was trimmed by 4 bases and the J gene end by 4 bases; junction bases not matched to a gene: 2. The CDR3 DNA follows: TGTGCCACCAGCACGGACAGGCCAGATACGCAGTATTTT. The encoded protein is CATSTDRPDTQYF.

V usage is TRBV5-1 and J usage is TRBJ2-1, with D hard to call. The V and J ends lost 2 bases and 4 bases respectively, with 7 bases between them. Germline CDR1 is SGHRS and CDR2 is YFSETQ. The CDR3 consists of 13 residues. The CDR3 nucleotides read TGCGCCAGCAGCTTCGGCAGATACAATGAGCAGTTCTTC. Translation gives CASSFGRYNEQFF.

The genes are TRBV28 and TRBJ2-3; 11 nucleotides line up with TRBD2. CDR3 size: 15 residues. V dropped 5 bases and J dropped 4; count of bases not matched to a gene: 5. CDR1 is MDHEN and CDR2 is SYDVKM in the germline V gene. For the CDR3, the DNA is TGTGCCAGCAGTCCGACTAGCGGGGAGGCAGATACGCAGTATTTT. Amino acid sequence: CASSPTSGEADTQYF.

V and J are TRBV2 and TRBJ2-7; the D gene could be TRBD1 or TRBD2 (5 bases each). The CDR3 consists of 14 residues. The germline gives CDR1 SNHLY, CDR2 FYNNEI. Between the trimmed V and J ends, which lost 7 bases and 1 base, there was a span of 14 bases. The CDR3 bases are TGTGCCAGCAAGCGGACCGGGGCTTCCTACGAGCAGTACTTC. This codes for CASKRTGASYEQYF.

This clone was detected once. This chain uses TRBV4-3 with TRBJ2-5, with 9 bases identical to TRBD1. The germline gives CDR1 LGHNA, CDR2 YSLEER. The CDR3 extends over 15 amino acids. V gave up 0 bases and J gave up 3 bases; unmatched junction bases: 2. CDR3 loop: CASSQEDRGEETQYF. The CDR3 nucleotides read TGCGCCAGCAGCCAAGAGGACAGGGGAGAAGAGACCCAGTACTTC.

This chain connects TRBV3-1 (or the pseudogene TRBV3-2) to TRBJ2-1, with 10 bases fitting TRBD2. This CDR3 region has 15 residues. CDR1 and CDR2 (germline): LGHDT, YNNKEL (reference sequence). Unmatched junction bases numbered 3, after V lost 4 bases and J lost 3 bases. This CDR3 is CASSPTSGIYNEQFF. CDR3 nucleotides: TGTGCCAGCAGCCCCACTAGCGGGATCTACAATGAGCAGTTCTTC.

The CDR3 reads CASSDGQGAYNEQFF. The CDR3 nucleotides are TGTGCCAGCAGCGACGGACAGGGTGCCTACAATGAGCAGTTCTTC. This chain connects TRBV2 to TRBJ2-1; 8 bases agree with TRBD1. With V trimmed by 6 bases and J by 2 bases, 6 bases remained unmatched. Germline values: CDR1 SNHLY, CDR2 FYNNEI. CDR3 length: 15 residues.

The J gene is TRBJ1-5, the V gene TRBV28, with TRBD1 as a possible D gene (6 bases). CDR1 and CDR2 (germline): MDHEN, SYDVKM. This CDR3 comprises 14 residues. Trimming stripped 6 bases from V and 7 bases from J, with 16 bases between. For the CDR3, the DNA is TGTGCCAGCAGGGGGGGGGCAGGGAACCAGCCCCAGCATTTT. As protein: CASRGGAGNQPQHF.

In nucleotides, the CDR3 is TGTGCCAGCTCACCAGGAAGCAGGGGGGATACGCAGTATTTT. It specifies CASSPGSRGDTQYF. This chain connects TRBV18 to TRBJ2-3, with TRBD1 matching 7 bases. Per germline, CDR1 KGHSH and CDR2 LQKENI. V lost 2 bases and J lost 6; bases outside the gene matches: 5. This CDR3 has 14 residues.

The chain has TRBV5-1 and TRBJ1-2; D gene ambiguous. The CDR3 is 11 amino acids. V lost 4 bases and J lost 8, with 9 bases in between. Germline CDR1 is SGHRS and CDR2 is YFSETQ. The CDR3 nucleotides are TGCGCCAGCAGCCCCGGTTGGGGCTACACCTTC. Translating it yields CASSPGWGYTF.

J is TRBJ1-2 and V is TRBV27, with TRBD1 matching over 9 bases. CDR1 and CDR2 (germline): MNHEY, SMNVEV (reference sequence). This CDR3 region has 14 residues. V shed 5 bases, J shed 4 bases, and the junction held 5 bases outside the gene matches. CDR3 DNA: TGTGCCAGCAGTCATGGGACAGGGACCTATGGCTACACCTTC. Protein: CASSHGTGTYGYTF.

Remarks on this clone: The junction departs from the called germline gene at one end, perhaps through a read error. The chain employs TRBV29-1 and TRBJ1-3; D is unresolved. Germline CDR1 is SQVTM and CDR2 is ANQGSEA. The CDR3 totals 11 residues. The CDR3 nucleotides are TGCAACGTTAGGCGGGGAAACACCATATATTTT. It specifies CNVRRGNTIYF.

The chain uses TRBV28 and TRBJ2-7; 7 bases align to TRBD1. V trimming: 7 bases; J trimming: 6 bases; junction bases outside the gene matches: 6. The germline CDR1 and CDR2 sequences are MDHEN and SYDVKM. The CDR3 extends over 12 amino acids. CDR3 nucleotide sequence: TGTGCCAGCACCGGACAGGCATCCGAGCAGTACTTC. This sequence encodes CASTGQASEQYF.

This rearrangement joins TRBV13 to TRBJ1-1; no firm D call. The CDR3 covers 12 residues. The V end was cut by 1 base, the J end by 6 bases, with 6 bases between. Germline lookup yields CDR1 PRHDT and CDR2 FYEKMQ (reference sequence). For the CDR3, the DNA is TGTGCCAGCAGCTTAGAAAGCGCTGAAGCTTTCTTT. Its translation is CASSLESAEAFF.

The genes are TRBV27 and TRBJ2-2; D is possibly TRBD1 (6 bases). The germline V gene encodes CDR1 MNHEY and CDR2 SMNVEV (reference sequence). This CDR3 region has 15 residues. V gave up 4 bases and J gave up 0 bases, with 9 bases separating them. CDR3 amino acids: CASSSGTPNTGELFF. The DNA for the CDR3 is TGTGCCAGCAGTTCCGGGACACCGAACACCGGGGAGCTGTTTTTT.

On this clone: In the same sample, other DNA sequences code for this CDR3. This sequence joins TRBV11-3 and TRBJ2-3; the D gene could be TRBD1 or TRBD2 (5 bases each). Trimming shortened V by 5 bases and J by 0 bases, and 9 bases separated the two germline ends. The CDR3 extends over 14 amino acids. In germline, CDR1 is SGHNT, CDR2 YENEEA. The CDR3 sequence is CASSPGLSTDTQYF. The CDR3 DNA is TGTGCCAGCAGCCCGGGGCTGAGCACAGATACGCAGTATTTT.

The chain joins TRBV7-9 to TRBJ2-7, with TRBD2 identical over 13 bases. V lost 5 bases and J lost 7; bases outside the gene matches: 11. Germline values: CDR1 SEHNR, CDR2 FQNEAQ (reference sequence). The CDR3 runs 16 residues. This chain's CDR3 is CASSPRWTSGSGEQYF. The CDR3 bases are TGTGCCAGCAGCCCCCGGTGGACTAGCGGGAGCGGTGAGCAGTACTTC.

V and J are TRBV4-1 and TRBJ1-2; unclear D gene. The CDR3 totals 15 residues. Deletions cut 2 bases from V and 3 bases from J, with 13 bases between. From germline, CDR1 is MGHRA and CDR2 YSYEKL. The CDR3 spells CASSQNIQKYYGYTF. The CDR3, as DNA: TGCGCCAGCAGCCAAAATATACAGAAATACTATGGCTACACCTTC.

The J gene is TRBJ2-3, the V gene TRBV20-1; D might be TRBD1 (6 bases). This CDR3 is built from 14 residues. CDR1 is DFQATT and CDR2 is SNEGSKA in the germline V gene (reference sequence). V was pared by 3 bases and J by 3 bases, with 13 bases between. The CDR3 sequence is CSASLAGVTDTQYF. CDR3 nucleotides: TGCAGTGCTAGTCTTGCAGGGGTAACAGATACGCAGTATTTT.

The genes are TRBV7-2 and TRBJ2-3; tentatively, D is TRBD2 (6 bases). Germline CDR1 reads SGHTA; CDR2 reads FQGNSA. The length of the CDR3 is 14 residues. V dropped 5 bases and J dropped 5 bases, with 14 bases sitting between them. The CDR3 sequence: CASSPRDFQDTQYF. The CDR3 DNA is TGTGCCAGCAGCCCGCGGGACTTCCAAGATACGCAGTATTTT.

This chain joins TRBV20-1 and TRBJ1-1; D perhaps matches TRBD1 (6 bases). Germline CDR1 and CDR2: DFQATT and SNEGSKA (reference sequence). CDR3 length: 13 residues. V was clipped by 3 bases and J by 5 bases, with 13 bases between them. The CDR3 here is CSASVYRGTEAFF. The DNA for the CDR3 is TGCAGTGCTAGTGTCTATAGGGGGACTGAAGCTTTCTTT.

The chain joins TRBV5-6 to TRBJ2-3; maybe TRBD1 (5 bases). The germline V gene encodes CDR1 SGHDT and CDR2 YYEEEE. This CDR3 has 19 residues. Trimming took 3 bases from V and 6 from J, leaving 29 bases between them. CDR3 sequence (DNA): TGTGCCAGCAGCTCGTATACTAATCTTATGAGAACAGGCCCTGATACGCAGTATTTT. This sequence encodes CASSSYTNLMRTGPDTQYF.

This CDR3 reads CASSGRLAGDNEQFF. The DNA of the CDR3 is TGTGCCAGCAGCGGGCGACTAGCGGGGGACAATGAGCAGTTCTTC. This chain joins TRBV9 and TRBJ2-1, with 12 positions matching TRBD2. Germline V CDR1 and CDR2: SGDLS, YYNGEE. V dropped 3 bases and J dropped 5; count of bases not matched to a gene: 3. CDR3 length: 15 amino acids.

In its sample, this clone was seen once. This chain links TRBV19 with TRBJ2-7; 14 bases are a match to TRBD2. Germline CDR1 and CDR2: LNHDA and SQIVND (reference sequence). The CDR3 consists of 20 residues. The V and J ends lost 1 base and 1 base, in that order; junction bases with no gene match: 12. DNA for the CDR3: TGTGCCAGTAGTATAGTAGGCCCGGGACTAGCGGGAGTAAAGTCCTACGAGCAGTACTTC. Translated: CASSIVGPGLAGVKSYEQYF. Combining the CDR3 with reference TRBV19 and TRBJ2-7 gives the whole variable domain DGGITQSPKYLFRKEGQNVTLSCEQNLNHDAMYWYRQDPGQGLRLIYYSQIVNDFQKGDIAEGYSVSREKKESFPLTVTSAQKNPTAFYLCASSIVGPGLAGVKSYEQYFGPGTRLTVT.

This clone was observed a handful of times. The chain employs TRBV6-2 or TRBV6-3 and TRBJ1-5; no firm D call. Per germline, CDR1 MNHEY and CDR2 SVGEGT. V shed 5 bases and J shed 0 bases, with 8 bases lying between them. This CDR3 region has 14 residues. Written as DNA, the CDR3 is TGTGCCAGCAGTCATATTAATAGCAATCAGCCCCAGCATTTT. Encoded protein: CASSHINSNQPQHF.

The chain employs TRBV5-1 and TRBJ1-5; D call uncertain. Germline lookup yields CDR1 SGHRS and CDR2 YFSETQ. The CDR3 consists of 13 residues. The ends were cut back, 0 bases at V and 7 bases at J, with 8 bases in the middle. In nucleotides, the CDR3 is TGCGCCAGCAGCTTGGGGTTAGGACAGCCCCAGCATTTT. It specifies CASSLGLGQPQHF. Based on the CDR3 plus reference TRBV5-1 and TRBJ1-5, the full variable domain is KAGVTQTPRYLIKTRGQQVTLSCSPISGHRSVSWYQQTPGQGLQFLFEYFSETQRNKGNFPGRFSGRQFSNSRSEMNVSTLELGDSALYLCASSLGLGQPQHFGDGTRLSIL.

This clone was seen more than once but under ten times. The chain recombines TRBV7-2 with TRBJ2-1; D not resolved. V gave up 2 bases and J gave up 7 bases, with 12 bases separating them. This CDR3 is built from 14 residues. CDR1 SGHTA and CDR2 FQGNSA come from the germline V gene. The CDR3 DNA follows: TGTGCCAGCAGCTTACCGGAAGCTAAAAATGAGCAGTTCTTC. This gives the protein CASSLPEAKNEQFF.

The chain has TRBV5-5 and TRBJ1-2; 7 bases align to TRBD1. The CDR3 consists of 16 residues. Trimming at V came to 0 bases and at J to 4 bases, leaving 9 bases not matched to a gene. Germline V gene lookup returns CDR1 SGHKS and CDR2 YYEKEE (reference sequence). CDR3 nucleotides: TGTGCCAGCAGCTTGGCTCGGACAGGTACCGGCTATGGCTACACCTTC. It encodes CASSLARTGTGYGYTF.